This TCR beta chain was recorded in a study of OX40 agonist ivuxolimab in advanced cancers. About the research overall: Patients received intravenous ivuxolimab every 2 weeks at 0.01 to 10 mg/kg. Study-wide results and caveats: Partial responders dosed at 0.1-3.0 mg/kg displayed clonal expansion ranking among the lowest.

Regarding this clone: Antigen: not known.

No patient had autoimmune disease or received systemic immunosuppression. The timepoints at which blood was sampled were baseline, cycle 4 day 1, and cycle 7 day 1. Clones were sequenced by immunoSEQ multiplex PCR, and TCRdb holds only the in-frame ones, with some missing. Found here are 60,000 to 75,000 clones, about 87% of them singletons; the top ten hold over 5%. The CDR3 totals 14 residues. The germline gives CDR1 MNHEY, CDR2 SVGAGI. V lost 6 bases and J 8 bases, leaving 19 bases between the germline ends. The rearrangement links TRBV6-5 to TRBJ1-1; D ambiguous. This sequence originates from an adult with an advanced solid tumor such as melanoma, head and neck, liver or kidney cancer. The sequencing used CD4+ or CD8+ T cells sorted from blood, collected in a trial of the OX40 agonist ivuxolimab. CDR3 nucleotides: TGTGCCAGCAGGACCACTTGGGAGACAAACGAAGCTTTCTTT. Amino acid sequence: CASRTTWETNEAFF.